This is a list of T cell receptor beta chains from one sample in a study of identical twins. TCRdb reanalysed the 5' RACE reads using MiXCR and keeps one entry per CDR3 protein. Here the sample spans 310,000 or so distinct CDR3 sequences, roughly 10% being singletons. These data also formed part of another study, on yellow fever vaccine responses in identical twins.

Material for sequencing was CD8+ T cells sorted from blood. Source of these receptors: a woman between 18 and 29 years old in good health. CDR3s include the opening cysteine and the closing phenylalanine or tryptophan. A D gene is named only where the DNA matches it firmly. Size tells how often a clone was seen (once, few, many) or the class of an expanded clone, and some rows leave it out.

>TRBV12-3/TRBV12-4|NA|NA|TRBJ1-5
CASRGPSNQPQHF
TGTGCCAGCAGGGGCCCAAGCAATCAGCCCCAGCATTTT
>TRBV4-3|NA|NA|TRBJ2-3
CASSQLSGGRADTQYF
TGCGCCAGCAGCCAACTTTCCGGGGGCAGGGCAGATACGCAGTATTTT
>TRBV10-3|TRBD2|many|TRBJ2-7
CAINQREDSYEQYF
TGTGCCATCAACCAGCGGGAGGACTCCTACGAGCAGTACTTC
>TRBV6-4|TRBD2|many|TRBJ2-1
CASSERREGPGDEQFF
TGTGCCAGCAGTGAAAGGCGGGAGGGGCCCGGGGATGAGCAGTTCTTC
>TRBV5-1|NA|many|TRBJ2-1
CASRPTGYNEQFF
TGCGCCAGCAGACCCACAGGTTACAATGAGCAGTTCTTC
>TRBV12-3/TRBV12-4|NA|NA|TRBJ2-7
CASSLQRASYEQYF
TGTGCCAGCAGTTTACAGAGGGCCTCCTACGAGCAGTACTTC
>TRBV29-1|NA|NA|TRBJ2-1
CSVDESYNEQFF
TGCAGCGTTGACGAGTCCTACAATGAGCAGTTCTTC
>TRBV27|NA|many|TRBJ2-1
CASTAGTGTYNEQFF
TGTGCCAGCACCGCCGGGACTGGAACCTACAATGAGCAGTTCTTC
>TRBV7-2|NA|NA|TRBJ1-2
CASSTYYGYTF
TGTGCCAGCAGCACCTACTATGGCTACACCTTC
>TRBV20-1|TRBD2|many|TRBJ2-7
CSAPGTSDYEQYF
TGCAGTGCGCCCGGGACTAGCGACTACGAGCAGTACTTC
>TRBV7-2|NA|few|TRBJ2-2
CASSAVDTGELFF
TGTGCCAGCAGCGCCGTAGACACCGGGGAGCTGTTTTTT
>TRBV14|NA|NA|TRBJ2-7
CASSHIQGGRYEQYF
TGTGCCAGCAGCCATATTCAGGGAGGAAGGTACGAGCAGTACTTC
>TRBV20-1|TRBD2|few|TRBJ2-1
CSAREAGAAEQFF
TGCAGTGCTAGAGAAGCGGGAGCCGCTGAGCAGTTCTTC
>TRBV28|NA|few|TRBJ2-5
CASSLSASWWQETQYF
TGTGCCAGCAGTTTATCGGCTAGCTGGTGGCAAGAGACCCAGTACTTC
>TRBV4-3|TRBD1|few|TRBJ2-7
CASSQGAQGAYEQYF
TGCGCCAGCAGCCAAGGCGCACAGGGGGCCTACGAGCAGTACTTC
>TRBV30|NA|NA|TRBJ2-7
CAWSSTGASSYEQYF
TGTGCCTGGAGTTCCACCGGGGCGAGCTCCTACGAGCAGTACTTC
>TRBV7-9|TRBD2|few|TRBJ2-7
CASSQRLAGFYEQYF
TGTGCCAGCAGCCAAAGACTAGCGGGATTCTACGAGCAGTACTTC
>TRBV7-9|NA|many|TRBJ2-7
CASSQDFPSSYEQYF
TGTGCCAGCAGCCAGGACTTTCCGAGCTCCTACGAGCAGTACTTC
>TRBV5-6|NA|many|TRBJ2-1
CASSESGDEQFF
TGTGCCAGCAGCGAATCAGGTGATGAGCAGTTCTTC
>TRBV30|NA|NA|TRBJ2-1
CAWSSGQSSYNEQFF
TGTGCCTGGAGTTCCGGACAGAGCTCCTACAATGAGCAGTTCTTC
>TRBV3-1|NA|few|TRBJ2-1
CASSRTFGGNEQFF
TGTGCCAGCAGCCGCACGTTCGGGGGCAATGAGCAGTTCTTC
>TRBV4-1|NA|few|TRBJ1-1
CASRLYGGVTEAFF
TGCGCCAGCAGGTTATATGGGGGGGTCACTGAAGCTTTCTTT
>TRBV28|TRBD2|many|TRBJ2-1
CASSLNTGTSGSNEQFF
TGTGCCAGCAGTTTGAATACCGGGACTAGCGGCAGCAATGAGCAGTTCTTC
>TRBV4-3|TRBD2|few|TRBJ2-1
CASSQDLTGTSRYNEQFF
TGCGCCAGCAGCCAAGATCTGACCGGGACTAGCCGCTACAATGAGCAGTTCTTC
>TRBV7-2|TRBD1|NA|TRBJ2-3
CASSFVKWTGTDTQYF
TGTGCCAGCAGCTTTGTTAAGTGGACAGGGACAGATACGCAGTATTTT
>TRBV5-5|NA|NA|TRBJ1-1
CASSRRTVNTEAFF
TGTGCCAGCAGCCGTCGGACGGTGAACACTGAAGCTTTCTTT
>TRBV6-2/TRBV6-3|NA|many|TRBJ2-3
CASSTDRADTQYF
TGTGCCAGCAGCACCGATCGAGCAGATACGCAGTATTTT
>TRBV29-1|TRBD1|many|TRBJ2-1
CSAHTGVNSYNEQFF
TGCAGCGCTCACACAGGGGTGAACTCCTACAATGAGCAGTTCTTC
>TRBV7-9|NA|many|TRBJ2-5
CASAWAADQETQYF
TGTGCCAGCGCCTGGGCGGCAGACCAAGAGACCCAGTACTTC
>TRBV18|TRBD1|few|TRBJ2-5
CASSPGQGWMETQYF
TGTGCCAGCTCACCCGGACAGGGGTGGATGGAGACCCAGTACTTC
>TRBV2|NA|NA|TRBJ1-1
CASSDGPRMNTEAFF
TGTGCCAGCAGTGATGGACCGAGAATGAACACTGAAGCTTTCTTT
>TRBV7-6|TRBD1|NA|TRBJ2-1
CASSPGGQGNYYEQFF
TGTGCCAGCAGCCCTGGAGGACAGGGGAACTACTATGAGCAGTTCTTC
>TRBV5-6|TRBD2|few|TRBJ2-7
CASSMVGDYGEQYF
TGTGCCAGCAGTATGGTGGGGGACTACGGCGAGCAGTACTTC
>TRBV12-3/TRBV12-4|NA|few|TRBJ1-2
CASSLLTSADGYTF
TGTGCCAGCAGCCTGTTGACGTCGGCGGATGGCTACACCTTC
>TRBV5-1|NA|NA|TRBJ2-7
CASSPENGYEQYF
TGCGCCAGCAGCCCCGAGAACGGATACGAGCAGTACTTC
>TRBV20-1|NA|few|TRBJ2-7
CSARLRSSYEQYF
TGCAGTGCTAGACTACGGAGCTCCTACGAGCAGTACTTC
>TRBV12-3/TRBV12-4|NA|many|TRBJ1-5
CASSSRDPNNQPQHF
TGTGCCAGCAGTTCCCGGGACCCCAACAATCAGCCCCAGCATTTT
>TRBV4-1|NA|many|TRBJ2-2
CAIGPGVGTGELFF
TGCGCCATCGGCCCGGGGGTTGGCACCGGGGAGCTGTTTTTT
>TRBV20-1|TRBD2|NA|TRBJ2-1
CSLRSGRGEQFF
TGCAGTCTAAGGTCAGGGAGGGGTGAGCAGTTCTTC
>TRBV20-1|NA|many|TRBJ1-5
CSAGGVLGNQPQHF
TGCAGTGCGGGGGGGGTATTGGGCAATCAGCCCCAGCATTTT
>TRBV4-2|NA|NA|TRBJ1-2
CASSQADGTRGYTF
TGTGCCAGCAGCCAAGCGGACGGGACTAGGGGCTACACCTTC
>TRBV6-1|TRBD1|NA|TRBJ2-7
CASSEKAGGAEQYF
TGTGCCAGCAGTGAAAAGGCAGGGGGTGCCGAGCAGTACTTC
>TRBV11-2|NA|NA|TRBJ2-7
CASSLGTDYYEQYF
TGTGCCAGCAGCTTAGGGACAGACTACTACGAGCAGTACTTC
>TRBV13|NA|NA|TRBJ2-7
CASSPTSPYEQYF
TGTGCCAGCAGCCCCACGTCCCCCTACGAGCAGTACTTC
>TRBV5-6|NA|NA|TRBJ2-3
CASSEGPSDTQYF
TGTGCCAGCAGCGAGGGTCCTTCAGATACGCAGTATTTT
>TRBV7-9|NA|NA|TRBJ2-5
CASSPLLGEETQYF
TGTGCCAGCAGCCCTTTATTGGGGGAAGAGACCCAGTACTTC
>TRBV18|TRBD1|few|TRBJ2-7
CASSLLPGQGLYEQYF
TGTGCCAGCTCGCTTCTACCGGGACAGGGTCTTTACGAGCAGTACTTC
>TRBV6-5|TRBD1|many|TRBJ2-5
CASSYSRAPGGTQYF
TGTGCCAGCAGTTACTCGAGGGCCCCAGGGGGGACCCAGTACTTC
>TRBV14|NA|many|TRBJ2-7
CASSQSGLSYEQYF
TGTGCCAGCAGCCAATCTGGGCTTTCCTACGAGCAGTACTTC